What follows describes a single T cell receptor beta chain. This specimen comes from a study of cytomegalovirus exposure and HLA in healthy donors. Vbeta (60) and Jbeta (13) primers were used in the PCR. Measured with immunoSEQ multiplex PCR; TCRdb has only the in-frame clones, and not every one. Of 80,000 to 100,000 clones detected, roughly 76% appear once; the ten largest clones hold 2% to 2.5%. The sequenced sample was PBMCs. The TCR sequence derives from a man between 45 and 60 years old in good health and CMV-seronegative.

Here the CDR3 reads CASSLDIHSGANVLTF. DNA for the CDR3: TGTGCCAGCAGCTTGGACATACACTCTGGGGCCAACGTCCTGACTTTC. The chain has TRBV5-4 and TRBJ2-6, with no clear D. This CDR3 spans 16 amino acids. CDR1 is SGHNT and CDR2 is YYREEE in the germline V gene (reference sequence). The V and J ends lost 0 bases and 0 bases respectively, with 7 bases between them.